The T cell receptor (beta chain) described here comes from a study of cytomegalovirus exposure and HLA in healthy donors. Study-wide results and caveats: TCR beta chain V- and J-gene trimming was linked, in a later analysis, to a missense variant in DCLRE1C. Across all donors, roughly uniform sequencing depth was an assumption of the presence/absence analyses. Reports indicated that the classifier achieved high specificity and sensitivity in diagnosing cytomegalovirus status.

Looked up from germline, CDR1 is SGHTS and CDR2 is YDEGEE. Trimming removed 0 bases from V and 3 bases from J, with 12 bases in between. This CDR3 is built from 15 residues. PCR employed 60 Vbeta and 13 Jbeta primers. Libraries were prepared by immunoSEQ multiplex PCR; TCRdb keeps only in-frame clonotypes and omits some of them. The table shows 130,000 or so clones, with around 90% occurring only once. This clone has only one observation. Its specificity is unknown. The sequence came from a middle-aged woman in good health and CMV-seronegative. The V call is TRBV5-8, the J call TRBJ1-1; D is unclear. The sequencing sample was made of PBMCs. The chain's CDR3 is CASSLVSGTDTEAFF. The CDR3, as DNA: TGTGCCAGCAGCTTGGTTTCGGGTACCGACACTGAAGCTTTCTTT. The complete variable domain, with remaining parts taken from reference TRBV5-8 and TRBJ1-1, reads EAGVTQSPTHLIKTRGQQATLRCSPISGHTSVYWYQQALGLGLQFLLWYDEGEERNRGNFPPRFSGRQFPNYSSELNVNALELEDSALYLCASSLVSGTDTEAFFGQGTRLTVV.